A selection of T cell receptor beta chains follows, all from one sample in a study of cytomegalovirus exposure and HLA in healthy donors. Libraries were prepared by immunoSEQ multiplex PCR; TCRdb keeps only in-frame clonotypes and omits some of them. The table has 130,000 or so clones, around 73% seen once. Sequences were obtained from PBMCs. The receptors were sampled from a man aged 45-65 years in good health and CMV-seronegative. Each CDR3 is given with its conserved first and last residue. A D gene is named only where the DNA matches it firmly. The size field is filled for only some rows; it gives once, few, many or a size class.

j_call	d_call	clone_size	v_call	cdr3_length	cdr3_nt	cdr3_aa
TRBJ1-1	-	-	TRBV25-1	13	TGTGCCAGCAGTGAGAACAGCTACACTGAAGCTTTCTTT	CASSENSYTEAFF
TRBJ2-7	-	-	TRBV28	13	TGTGCCAGCAGTTCAGGACACATAGGCGAGCAGTACTTC	CASSSGHIGEQYF
TRBJ2-1	TRBD2	-	TRBV7-3	15	TGTGCCAGCAGCTTTGGTACTAGCGGGAACAATGAGCAGTTCTTC	CASSFGTSGNNEQFF
TRBJ2-3	TRBD2	-	TRBV5-5	17	TGTGCCAGCAGCTTGTTACTAGCGGGATACCTCACAGATACGCAGTATTTT	CASSLLLAGYLTDTQYF
TRBJ2-2	TRBD1	few	TRBV7-9	15	TGTGCCAGCAGCATCTCCGGGACAGACACCGGGGAGCTGTTTTTT	CASSISGTDTGELFF
TRBJ2-7	-	once	TRBV28	16	TGTGCCAGCAGTTTCCCACAGGGTAGTGTTGCCTACGAGCAGTACTTC	CASSFPQGSVAYEQYF
TRBJ1-1	-	-	TRBV6-5	15	TGTGCCAGCCGGAAGGTGGGCGGTCGGGGGACTGAAGCTTTCTTT	CASRKVGGRGTEAFF
TRBJ2-3	TRBD2	once	TRBV7-3	15	TGTGCCAGCAGCTTAATGGGCGGGAGGATGAATACGCAGTATTTT	CASSLMGGRMNTQYF
TRBJ2-7	TRBD1	-	TRBV28	13	TGTGCCAGCAGCCGGACAGGGGAGGAAGAGCAGTACTTC	CASSRTGEEEQYF
TRBJ1-5	TRBD1	once	TRBV28	14	TGTGCCAGCAGGAGGGGGACAGGGTCTCAGCCCCAGCATTTT	CASRRGTGSQPQHF
TRBJ2-2	TRBD2	-	TRBV18	18	TGTGCCAGCTCTCCCTACCTCCTTAGCGGGAGAGATGCCGGGGAGCTGTTTTTT	CASSPYLLSGRDAGELFF
TRBJ1-6	TRBD1	few	TRBV10-3	15	TGTGCCATCAGGAACCGACAGGGTTCTGATTCACCCCTCCACTTT	CAIRNRQGSDSPLHF
TRBJ2-5	TRBD2	-	TRBV9	17	TGTGCCAGCAGCTTCTCCGGGGGAGGGCCCCGACAAGAGACCCAGTACTTC	CASSFSGGGPRQETQYF
TRBJ1-5	-	-	TRBV2	15	TGTGCCAGCAGTGGGCAGTCTCATAGCAATCAGCCCCAGCATTTT	CASSGQSHSNQPQHF
TRBJ2-7	TRBD1	once	TRBV29-1	13	TGCAGCGGTGGACAGGGTCGATTGCGCGAGCAGTACTTC	CSGGQGRLREQYF
TRBJ2-2	TRBD1	once	TRBV5-1	17	TGCGCCAGCAGCTACCCAGACGGACAGGGACTGGGCGGGGAGCTGTTTTTT	CASSYPDGQGLGGELFF
TRBJ2-1	TRBD2	-	TRBV10-3	15	TGTGCCATCAGAGATACTAGCGGGAAATCCGATGAGCAGTTCTTC	CAIRDTSGKSDEQFF
TRBJ2-7	-	-	TRBV19	14	TGTGCCAGTAGGGAGACAAGAGGGAGCTACGAGCAGTACTTC	CASRETRGSYEQYF
TRBJ1-2	-	-	TRBV30	13	TGTGCCTGGAGTGTTATAGCCGGGTACGGCTACACCTTC	CAWSVIAGYGYTF
TRBJ2-5	TRBD2	-	TRBV5-6	17	TGTGCCAGCAGCTGGGGACTAGCGGGAGGGCCAGGGGAGACCCAGTACTTC	CASSWGLAGGPGETQYF
TRBJ2-3	TRBD2	once	TRBV28	17	TGTGCCAGCACCTATACGGGACGGCGGGGGAGCACAGATACGCAGTATTTT	CASTYTGRRGSTDTQYF
TRBJ2-7	TRBD1	-	TRBV6-1	14	TGTGCCAGCAGTGAGAGGACAGGGGGCGGCGAGCAGTACTTC	CASSERTGGGEQYF
TRBJ2-7	TRBD1	-	TRBV27	15	TGTGCCAGCAGACTCCGGACAGGAACCTCCTACGAGCAGTACTTC	CASRLRTGTSYEQYF
TRBJ2-1	-	-	TRBV10-1	17	TGCGCCAGCAGTGAATCCGGGTCGCCGATCTCCTACAATGAGCAGTTCTTC	CASSESGSPISYNEQFF
TRBJ1-2	-	few	TRBV6-1	12	TGTGCCAGCCTCCGGACAGTTTACGGCTACACCTTC	CASLRTVYGYTF
TRBJ1-5	-	-	TRBV15	13	TGTGCCACCAGCAGGGGCATTAATCAGCCCCAGCATTTT	CATSRGINQPQHF
TRBJ2-3	TRBD2	once	TRBV9	16	TGTGCCAGCAGCCCTCATCCGGGGGGTAGCACAGATACGCAGTATTTT	CASSPHPGGSTDTQYF
TRBJ2-7	-	few	TRBV6-5	13	TGTGCCACCTCCGGGACACCAACCTACGAGCAGTACTTC	CATSGTPTYEQYF
TRBJ2-5	-	-	TRBV18	16	TGTGCCAGCTCGCTACGCCAGATGGAGATACAAGAGACCCAGTACTTC	CASSLRQMEIQETQYF
TRBJ1-2	-	-	TRBV5-1	11	TGCGCCAGCGGGGAGAACTATGGCTACACCTTC	CASGENYGYTF
TRBJ1-1	-	-	TRBV6-4	13	TGTGCCAGCAGTGAAGAGGAGGGCACTGAAGCTTTCTTT	CASSEEEGTEAFF
TRBJ2-7	-	-	TRBV30	13	TGTGCCTACAAAACAACCTCTTCGGGCGAGCAGTACTTC	CAYKTTSSGEQYF